One and the same sample provided the 3 T cell receptor beta chains below, sequenced in a study of blood T cell repertoires in COVID-19. TCRdb's copy holds only in-frame clones and misses some; the assay was immunoSEQ multiplex PCR. This table has 250,000 to 300,000 clones, 80% to 90% appearing once. Sequencing was carried out using peripheral blood. The source is a woman in her 70s with acute or convalescent COVID-19.

The rearrangement joins TRBV5-6 to TRBJ2-6, with D possibly matching TRBD1 (6 bases). Germline loops: CDR1 SGHDT, CDR2 YYEEEE. V lost 0 bases, J lost 10 bases, and 11 bases lay in between. The CDR3 covers 14 residues. The CDR3 region has the DNA TGTGCCAGCAGCTTGGTGTACCAGGGGAACGTCCTGACTTTC. Amino acid sequence: CASSLVYQGNVLTF.

This clone has only a few counts. This chain uses TRBV4-1 with TRBJ2-7; 9 nucleotides agree with TRBD2. Unmatched junction bases numbered 7, after V lost 1 base and J lost 3 bases. Germline CDR1 and CDR2: MGHRA and YSYEKL. This CDR3 comprises 16 residues. CDR3 sequence reads: CASSQAHSGGLYEQYF. DNA for the CDR3: TGCGCCAGCAGCCAAGCCCACAGCGGGGGGCTCTACGAGCAGTACTTC.

The CDR3 loop reads CASSLASSRGTEAFF. The CDR3 nucleotides read TGCGCCAGCAGCTTGGCCTCCTCACGAGGCACTGAAGCTTTCTTT. The V and J genes are TRBV5-1 and TRBJ1-1; D is unclear. The germline CDR1 and CDR2 sequences are SGHRS and YFSETQ. Deletions cut 0 bases from V and 4 bases from J, with 13 bases between. This CDR3 has 15 amino acids.